Each of the 15 T cell receptor beta chains below was sequenced from the same sample in a study of cytomegalovirus exposure and HLA in healthy donors. PCR used 60 Vbeta primers and 13 Jbeta primers. Generated by immunoSEQ multiplex PCR, the TCRdb table keeps only in-frame clones and is missing some. In all, the sample yields 160,000 or so clones. Sequences were obtained from PBMCs. These TCRs come from a man aged 25 to 40 in good health and CMV-seronegative.

V is TRBV6-1 and J is TRBJ2-4; D possibly corresponds to TRBD1 (6 bases). This CDR3 region has 16 residues. Germline V gives CDR1 MNHNS, CDR2 SASEGT. The germline V and J ends were trimmed by 3 bases and 1 base, with 13 bases remaining between them. The CDR3 bases are TGTGCCAGCAGTGACAACAGGGCATCGGCCAAAAACATTCAGTACTTC. Protein product: CASSDNRASAKNIQYF.

The chain has TRBV5-5 and TRBJ2-5; D perhaps matches TRBD1 (6 bases). CDR3 length: 14 amino acids. Trimming took 4 bases from V and 5 from J, leaving 15 bases between them. The germline gives CDR1 SGHKS, CDR2 YYEKEE (reference sequence). CDR3 loop: CASSHDRRVETQYF. The CDR3 DNA follows: TGTGCCAGCAGCCATGACAGGCGGGTTGAGACCCAGTACTTC.

This chain links TRBV2 with TRBJ1-4; D is unclear. Germline lookup yields CDR1 SNHLY and CDR2 FYNNEI. The CDR3 sequence is 13 residues long. Deletions cut 7 bases from V and 8 bases from J, with 14 bases between. The DNA for the CDR3 is TGTGCCAGCACCCTTGAGGCGACCGAAAAACTGTTTTTT. As protein: CASTLEATEKLFF.

The rearrangement uses TRBV7-9 and TRBJ2-5, with 10 bases that match TRBD2. Germline assignment: CDR1 SEHNR and CDR2 FQNEAQ (reference sequence). Trimming at V came to 5 bases and at J to 4 bases, leaving 7 bases not matched to a gene. The length of the CDR3 is 15 residues. The CDR3 bases are TGTGCCAGCAGCGCCGGAGCGGGGGGGGGAGAGACCCAGTACTTC. The encoded protein is CASSAGAGGGETQYF.

The chain joins TRBV10-2 to TRBJ2-6; the D gene is possibly TRBD2 (6 bases). This CDR3 spans 14 amino acids. V lost 8 bases and J 4 bases, leaving 12 bases between the germline ends. CDR1 and CDR2 from the germline V gene are WSHSY and SAAADI. The CDR3 here is CASGPAGGANVLTF. The DNA of the CDR3 is TGCGCCAGCGGTCCCGCGGGGGGGGCCAACGTCCTGACTTTC.

The rearrangement uses TRBV5-6 and TRBJ2-5, with a tentative D call TRBD2 (6 bases). Deletions cut 2 bases from V and 2 bases from J, with 13 bases between. CDR1 SGHDT and CDR2 YYEEEE come from the germline V gene. The CDR3 sequence is 15 residues long. The CDR3 nucleotides are TGTGCCAGCAGCTTTACTAGCCCCAGTCAAGAGACCCAGTACTTC. Translation: CASSFTSPSQETQYF.

The V gene is TRBV5-1, the J gene TRBJ1-1; no firm D call. The CDR3 has 14 amino acids. V was shortened by 0 bases and J by 3 bases, with 9 bases between the two germline ends. CDR1 and CDR2 (germline): SGHRS, YFSETQ. CDR3 protein: CASSLGRVDTEAFF. CDR3 in DNA: TGCGCCAGCAGCTTGGGGCGGGTGGACACTGAAGCTTTCTTT.

This rearrangement joins TRBV7-3 to TRBJ2-7, with 9 bases fitting TRBD1. The J segment lost 6 bases and the V segment lost 8 bases, leaving 8 bases of the junction unmatched. The CDR3 consists of 13 residues. Looked up from germline, CDR1 is SGHTA and CDR2 is FQGTGA. Here the CDR3 reads CASPGQGSPEQYF. In nucleotides, the CDR3 is TGTGCCAGCCCGGGACAGGGCTCGCCCGAGCAGTACTTC.

The rearrangement uses TRBV27 and TRBJ2-2; 8 bases fit TRBD1. Germline lookup yields CDR1 MNHEY and CDR2 SMNVEV (reference sequence). The CDR3 runs to 15 residues. V gave up 7 bases and J gave up 3 bases; unmatched junction bases: 7. The CDR3 reads CASNTGTGDTGELFF. In nucleotides, the CDR3 is TGTGCCAGCAATACCGGGACAGGAGACACCGGGGAGCTGTTTTTT.

A word on this clone: Other DNA variants within this sample encode the same CDR3. The gene calls are TRBV1 and TRBJ2-1; the table's D call, TRBD2, has no DNA check behind it. TRBV1 is a listed pseudogene. The CDR3 sequence is 14 residues long. The CDR3, as DNA: TGCACCAGCAGCCAGGATGAACTAGATGATGAGCAGTTCTTC. Its translation: CTSSQDELDDEQFF.

This chain links TRBV7-6 with TRBJ1-1; D perhaps matches TRBD1 (5 bases). Germline lookup yields CDR1 SGHVS and CDR2 FNYEAQ. V gave up 1 base and J gave up 1 base, with 10 bases separating them. This CDR3 spans 15 amino acids. The chain's CDR3 is CASSLEDRPNTEAFF. Written as DNA, the CDR3 is TGTGCCAGCAGCTTAGAAGACAGACCGAACACTGAAGCTTTCTTT. Supplemented by reference TRBV7-6 and TRBJ1-1, the full variable domain reads GAGVSQSPRYKVTKRGQDVALRCDPISGHVSLYWYRQALGQGPEFLTYFNYEAQQDKSGLPNDRFSAERPEGSISTLTIQRTEQRDSAMYRCASSLEDRPNTEAFFGQGTRLTVV.

The chain has TRBV18 and TRBJ1-5, with D hard to call. The ends were cut back, 5 bases at V and 4 bases at J, with 9 bases in the middle. The CDR3 length is 13 residues. Germline V lookup: CDR1 KGHSH, CDR2 LQKENI. CDR3 residues: CASSSDWNQPQHF. The CDR3 DNA reads as TGTGCCAGCTCATCCGACTGGAATCAGCCCCAGCATTTT.

V gene TRBV6-5 combines with J gene TRBJ2-7, with D possibly being TRBD1 (6 bases). Germline V gene lookup returns CDR1 MNHEY and CDR2 SVGAGI. CDR3 length: 14 amino acids. Trimming shortened V by 6 bases and J by 2 bases, and 14 bases separated the two germline ends. The CDR3 DNA follows: TGTGCCAGCAGACAGGGTTATACCGCCTACGAGCAGTACTTC. This gives the protein CASRQGYTAYEQYF.

The V gene is TRBV27, the J gene TRBJ2-6, with D uncertain. The V end lost 5 bases, the J end lost 4 bases, and 15 bases lay between the germline ends. Germline values: CDR1 MNHEY, CDR2 SMNVEV (reference sequence). The length of the CDR3 is 16 residues. CDR3 bases: TGTGCCAGCAGTCCGAGTTTTGATCTCGGGGCCAACGTCCTGACTTTC. This sequence encodes CASSPSFDLGANVLTF. Filled out from reference TRBV27 and TRBJ2-6, the complete variable domain reads EAQVTQNPRYLITVTGKKLTVTCSQNMNHEYMSWYRQDPGLGLRQIYYSMNVEVTDKGDVPEGYKVSRKEKRNFPLILESPSPNQTSLYFCASSPSFDLGANVLTFGAGSRLTVL.

The CDR3 is CASSPGTGSNQPQHF. The CDR3 DNA is TGTGCCAGCAGTCCCGGGACAGGGAGCAATCAGCCCCAGCATTTT. This chain joins TRBV27 and TRBJ1-5; 9 bases align to TRBD1. Trimming removed 5 bases from V and 1 base from J; junction bases left unmatched: 3. The CDR3 has 15 amino acids. In germline, CDR1 is MNHEY, CDR2 SMNVEV (reference sequence).